The rows below give T cell receptor beta chains drawn from one sample of a study of blood T cell repertoires in COVID-19. Here immunoSEQ multiplex PCR was the method, and the copy in TCRdb shows in-frame clones only, minus some. The repertoire holds some 300,000 clones, with about 91% as singletons. Sequenced sample: peripheral blood. The source is a woman between 25 and 40 years old who had recovered from COVID-19. The CDR3 runs from the conserved cysteine through the conserved F or W. The D gene is left open where the match is weak. Clone size is shown for a subset of rows, as once, few, many or a class of expanded clone.

V	J	size	D	DNA	CDR3
TRBV5-5	TRBJ1-6	.	.	TGTGCCAGCAGCTTAACCTCACAGAGTTATAATTCACCCCTCCACTTT	CASSLTSQSYNSPLHF
TRBV11-3	TRBJ2-3	.	TRBD2	TGTGCCAGCAGCCCAACCGGGAGTAGCGGGGGGTCCTTAGATACGCAGTATTTT	CASSPTGSSGGSLDTQYF
TRBV5-6	TRBJ2-3	.	.	TGTGCCAGCAGCCCTTACACAGATACGCAGTATTTT	CASSPYTDTQYF
TRBV6-1	TRBJ2-7	once	.	TGTGCCAGCAGTGAAGCCGGAGGGGCTGGGAGCGAGCAGTACTTC	CASSEAGGAGSEQYF
TRBV7-2	TRBJ2-1	.	.	TGTGCCAGCAACCGCTGGTTGTCTGGAGAGAGTGAGCAGTTCTTC	CASNRWLSGESEQFF
TRBV20-1	TRBJ2-3	.	.	TGCAGTGCCATGAGTGCAGATACGCAGTATTTT	CSAMSADTQYF
TRBV15	TRBJ2-7	.	.	TGTGCCACCAGCAGAGAGAGGAGGACCGGGAGCGACGAGCAGTACTTC	CATSRERRTGSDEQYF
TRBV29-1	TRBJ2-1	.	.	TGCAGCGTTGATGGCAGGTCCTACAATGAGCAGTTCTTC	CSVDGRSYNEQFF
TRBV2	TRBJ1-5	few	.	TGTGCCAGCAGTGAATGGGCAGAAAATCAGCCCCAGCATTTT	CASSEWAENQPQHF
TRBV2	TRBJ2-6	once	.	TGTGCCAGCACGGGATCCCGAGGGTCTGGGGCCAACGTCCTGACTTTC	CASTGSRGSGANVLTF
TRBV7-2	TRBJ1-1	.	.	TGTGCCAGCAGCCTGGGATCAGTAGGGAGGACTGAAGCTTTCTTT	CASSLGSVGRTEAFF
TRBV30	TRBJ2-3	.	TRBD2	TGTGCCTGGAGTCATCTAGCGGGGCCCACAGATACGCAGTATTTT	CAWSHLAGPTDTQYF
TRBV6-6	TRBJ1-1	.	.	TGTGCCAGCAGTTACGGACAGAGCACTGAAGCTTTCTTT	CASSYGQSTEAFF
TRBV5-6	TRBJ2-1	.	.	.	CASSFGPGGRNEQFF
TRBV28	TRBJ1-2	once	TRBD1	TGTGCCAGCAGTTGGACAGGGGGAGATTATGGCTACACCTTC	CASSWTGGDYGYTF
TRBV18	TRBJ1-3	.	.	TGTGCCAGCTCAGCTTTGGGGACAACTATTCTCTCTGGAAACACCATATATTTT	CASSALGTTILSGNTIYF
TRBV9	TRBJ2-3	.	TRBD1	TGTGCCAGCAGCGCCAGACAGGGTCGGCCAGATACGCAGTATTTT	CASSARQGRPDTQYF
TRBV2	TRBJ2-3	.	TRBD1	TGTGCCAGCAGTGAAGCGACCCAACAGGGGAATACGCAGTATTTT	CASSEATQQGNTQYF
TRBV19	TRBJ2-1	.	TRBD2	TGTGCCAGTAGTAGTAGCGGGGGGTCCAATGAGCAGTTCTTC	CASSSSGGSNEQFF
TRBV27	TRBJ1-4	.	.	TGTGCCAGCAGTCAGACACCGACGAATGAAAAACTGTTTTTT	CASSQTPTNEKLFF
TRBV6-5	TRBJ2-7	.	TRBD1	TGTGCCAGCGACAAACAGGGGGCCCCCTACGAGCAGTACTTC	CASDKQGAPYEQYF
TRBV15	TRBJ2-3	.	.	TGTGCCACCAGCAGAGGAGGAACTAGCTCTTCAGATACGCAGTATTTT	CATSRGGTSSSDTQYF
TRBV28	TRBJ1-6	.	.	TGTGCCAGCACTTCGAGTAGCTCCTATAATTCACCCCTCCACTTT	CASTSSSSYNSPLHF
TRBV5-1	TRBJ2-2	.	TRBD1	TGCGCCAGCAGCCCCGGGACAGTTCGGGGCACCGGGGAGCTGTTTTTT	CASSPGTVRGTGELFF
TRBV9	TRBJ2-7	.	TRBD2	TGTGCCAGCAGCCCAGGACTAGCGGGGGGAAACTACGAGCAGTACTTC	CASSPGLAGGNYEQYF
TRBV28	TRBJ1-5	.	.	TGTGCCAGCAGTTTAGAACGAGGTTCGTATAGCAATCAGCCCCAGCATTTT	CASSLERGSYSNQPQHF
TRBV14	TRBJ2-1	.	TRBD2	TGTGCCAGCAGCCAAGATGCGGCTAGCGGGGTCTACAATGAGCAGTTCTTC	CASSQDAASGVYNEQFF
TRBV9	TRBJ2-1	.	.	TGTGCCAGCAGCGTAGCTAGTAGCCCAAGCTCCTACAATGAGCAGTTCTTC	CASSVASSPSSYNEQFF
TRBV28	TRBJ1-2	.	.	TGTGCCAGCAGTTCCGTAGGGGCCCACTATGGCTACACCTTC	CASSSVGAHYGYTF
TRBV19	TRBJ1-2	.	TRBD1	TGTGCCACTCGACGCGGGACAGAGACTAACTATGGCTACACCTTC	CATRRGTETNYGYTF
TRBV2	TRBJ1-1	.	.	TGTGCCAGCAGCCTAACGGGGGTTACTGAAGCTTTCTTT	CASSLTGVTEAFF
TRBV5-4	TRBJ1-1	.	.	TGTGCCAGCAGCCCTGGGGGGGCGCGGACTGAAGCTTTCTTT	CASSPGGARTEAFF
TRBV27	TRBJ1-5	.	.	TGTGCCAGCAGTTTCGCGTATCGGGACTACCATCAGCCCCAGCATTTT	CASSFAYRDYHQPQHF
TRBV4-2	TRBJ2-3	.	TRBD2	TGTGCCAGCAGCCTCCGCACTAGCGGGGGGGCCGATACGCAGTATTTT	CASSLRTSGGADTQYF
TRBV6-6	TRBJ1-2	.	.	TGTGCCAGCAGTTACCCGACAGCGGGTAACTATGGCTACACCTTC	CASSYPTAGNYGYTF
TRBV30	TRBJ2-2	.	TRBD1	TGTGCCTGGAGTGCAAAAGGGACAGGGTGGCTGTTTTTT	CAWSAKGTGWLFF
TRBV28	TRBJ1-2	.	.	TGTGCCAGCAGTTTAAGAGCCCCTTTACGCTACACCTTC	CASSLRAPLRYTF
TRBV6-6	TRBJ1-2	.	TRBD1	TGTGCCCTCAGCGACAGGACAGGGGAGAGTGGCTACACCTTC	CALSDRTGESGYTF
TRBV5-4	TRBJ1-4	.	TRBD1	TGTGCCAGCAGCTTGGCTGGGACAGAGGAGAAACTGTTTTTT	CASSLAGTEEKLFF
TRBV4-1	TRBJ2-7	.	TRBD1	TGCGCCAGCAGCCAAGATATACGACAGGGGGTCTACGAGCAGTACTTC	CASSQDIRQGVYEQYF
TRBV10-3	TRBJ2-1	.	TRBD1	TGTGCCATCGGGGGACAGGGGGCAAAGAATGAGCAGTTCTTC	CAIGGQGAKNEQFF
TRBV10-3	TRBJ1-1	.	TRBD1	TGTGCCACCGGACAGGGAGGGACTGAAGCTTTCTTT	CATGQGGTEAFF
TRBV2	TRBJ1-4	.	TRBD1	TGTGCCAGCAGAGACAGGGTAGGAGGAGAAAAACTGTTTTTT	CASRDRVGGEKLFF
TRBV2	TRBJ1-2	.	.	TGTGCCAGCAGTGATCAGTATGGCTACACCTTC	CASSDQYGYTF
TRBV3-1/TRBV3-2	TRBJ1-5	.	TRBD1	TGTGCCAGCAGCAGGGACAGGGGGAGGGATCAGCCCCAGCATTTT	CASSRDRGRDQPQHF
TRBV28	TRBJ1-5	.	.	TGTGCCACCGCTAGGAGCAATCAGCCTCAGCATTTT	CATARSNQPQHF
TRBV19	TRBJ1-3	.	.	TGTGCCAGTGGACAGCGCTTCTCTGGAAACACCATATATTTT	CASGQRFSGNTIYF
TRBV19	TRBJ2-7	.	.	TGTGCCAGTAGTCACCGGGACTTGTCCTACGAGCAGTACTTC	CASSHRDLSYEQYF
TRBV12-3/TRBV12-4	TRBJ2-7	.	.	TGTGCCAGCAGTTTATACTACGAGCAGTACTTC	CASSLYYEQYF
TRBV6-2/TRBV6-3	TRBJ2-7	.	TRBD2	TGTGCCAGCAGTTACTCCCCTAGCGGGGGGGTTACGGACGAGCAGTACTTC	CASSYSPSGGVTDEQYF
TRBV6-1	TRBJ2-6	.	TRBD1	TGTGCCAGCAGTGAAGACTTTCACGGGACAGGGTCTCCTGGGGCCAACGTCCTGACTTTC	CASSEDFHGTGSPGANVLTF
TRBV6-1	TRBJ2-7	.	.	TGTGCCAGCAGTGAGCTAAACTACGAGCAGTACTTC	CASSELNYEQYF
TRBV19	TRBJ2-1	.	TRBD2	TGTGCCAGTAGTATTTTAGGACTAGGCGTATATGAGCAGTTCTTC	CASSILGLGVYEQFF
TRBV7-9	TRBJ2-2	.	.	TGTGCCAGCAGCTCCCGATTGAATAGCGGGAACACCGGGGAGCTGTTTTTT	CASSSRLNSGNTGELFF
TRBV14	TRBJ2-2	.	.	TGTGCCAGCAGCCAAGATCGGAACACCGGGGAGCTGTTTTTT	CASSQDRNTGELFF
TRBV7-9	TRBJ1-2	.	TRBD1	TGTGCCAGCAGCTTCGACAGGGACTATGGCTACACCTTC	CASSFDRDYGYTF
TRBV5-6	TRBJ2-3	.	.	TGTGCCAGCAGCTTAGGTGGACAGTACACAGATACGCAGTATTTT	CASSLGGQYTDTQYF
TRBV28	TRBJ1-2	.	.	TGTGCCAGCAGTACACCACAGGGCGGCGGCTATGGCTACACCTTC	CASSTPQGGGYGYTF
TRBV5-1	TRBJ1-4	.	.	TGCGCCAGCAGCAGGGGCGTGAGCCAACGAGACGAAAAACTGTTTTTT	CASSRGVSQRDEKLFF